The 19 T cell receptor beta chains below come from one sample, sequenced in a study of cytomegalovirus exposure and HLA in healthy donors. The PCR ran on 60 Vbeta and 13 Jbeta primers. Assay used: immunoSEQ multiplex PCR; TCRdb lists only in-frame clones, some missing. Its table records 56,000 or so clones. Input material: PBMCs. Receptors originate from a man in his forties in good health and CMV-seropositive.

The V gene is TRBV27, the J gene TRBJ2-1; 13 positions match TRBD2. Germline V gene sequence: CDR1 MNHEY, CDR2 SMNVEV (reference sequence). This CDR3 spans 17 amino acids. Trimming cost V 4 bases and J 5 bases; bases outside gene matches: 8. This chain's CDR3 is CASSSLAGGPLDNEQFF. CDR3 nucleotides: TGTGCCAGCAGTTCACTAGCGGGAGGGCCACTAGACAATGAGCAGTTCTTC.

CDR3 protein: CASMGQARDGYTF. DNA of the CDR3: TGCGCCAGCATGGGACAGGCAAGGGACGGCTACACCTTC. This rearrangement joins TRBV5-1 to TRBJ1-2, with 8 bases matching TRBD1. After removal of 6 bases from V and 8 bases from J, the junction contained 9 bases not matched to a gene. This CDR3 has 13 amino acids. CDR1 is SGHRS and CDR2 is YFSETQ in the germline V gene.

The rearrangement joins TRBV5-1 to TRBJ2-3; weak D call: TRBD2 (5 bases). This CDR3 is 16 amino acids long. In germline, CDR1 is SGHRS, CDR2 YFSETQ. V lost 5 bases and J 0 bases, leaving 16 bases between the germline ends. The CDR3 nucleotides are TGCGCCAGCAGGGCCTCGGGGTCTCCAAGCACAGATACGCAGTATTTT. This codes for CASRASGSPSTDTQYF.

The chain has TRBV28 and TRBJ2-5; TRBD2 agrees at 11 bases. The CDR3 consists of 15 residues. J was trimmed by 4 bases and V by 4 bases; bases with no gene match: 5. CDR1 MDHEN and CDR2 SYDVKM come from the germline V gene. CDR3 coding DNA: TGTGCCAGCAGTTACCTTAGCGGGAGGGTAGAGACCCAGTACTTC. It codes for CASSYLSGRVETQYF.

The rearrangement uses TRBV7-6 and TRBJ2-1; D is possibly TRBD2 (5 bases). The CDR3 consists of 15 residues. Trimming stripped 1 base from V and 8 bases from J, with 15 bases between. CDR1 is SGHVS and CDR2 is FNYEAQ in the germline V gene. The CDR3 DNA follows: TGTGCCAGCAGCTTAGTGTCATCAGGACTGGATGAGCAGTTCTTC. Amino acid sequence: CASSLVSSGLDEQFF.

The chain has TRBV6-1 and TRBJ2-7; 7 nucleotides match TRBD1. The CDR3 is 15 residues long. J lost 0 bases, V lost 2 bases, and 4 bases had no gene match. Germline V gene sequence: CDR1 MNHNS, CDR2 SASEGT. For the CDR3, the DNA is TGTGCCAGCAGTGAAAGGGACAGAGGCTCCTACGAGCAGTACTTC. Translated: CASSERDRGSYEQYF.

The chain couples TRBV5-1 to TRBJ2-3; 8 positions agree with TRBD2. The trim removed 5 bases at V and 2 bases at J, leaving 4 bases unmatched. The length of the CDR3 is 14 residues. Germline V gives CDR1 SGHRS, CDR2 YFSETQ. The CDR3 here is CASSLAGTTDTQYF. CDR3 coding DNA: TGCGCCAGCAGTTTAGCGGGGACCACAGATACGCAGTATTTT.

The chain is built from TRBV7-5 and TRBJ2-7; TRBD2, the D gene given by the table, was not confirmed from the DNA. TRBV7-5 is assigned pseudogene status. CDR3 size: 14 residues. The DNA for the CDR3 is TGTGCCAGAAGCTTATATGCGGGAGCTCACGAGCAGTACTTC. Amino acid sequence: CARSLYAGAHEQYF.

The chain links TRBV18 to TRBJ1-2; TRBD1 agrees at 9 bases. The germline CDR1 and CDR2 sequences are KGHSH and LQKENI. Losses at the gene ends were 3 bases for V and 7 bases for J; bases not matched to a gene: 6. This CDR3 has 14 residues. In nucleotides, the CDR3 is TGTGCCAGCTCACCGGGACAGGGTTCGACTGGCTACACCTTC. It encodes CASSPGQGSTGYTF. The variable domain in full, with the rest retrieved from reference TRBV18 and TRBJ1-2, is NAGVMQNPRHLVRRRGQEARLRCSPMKGHSHVYWYRQLPEEGLKFMVYLQKENIIDESGMPKERFSAEFPKEGPSILRIQQVVRGDSAAYFCASSPGQGSTGYTFGSGTRLTVV.

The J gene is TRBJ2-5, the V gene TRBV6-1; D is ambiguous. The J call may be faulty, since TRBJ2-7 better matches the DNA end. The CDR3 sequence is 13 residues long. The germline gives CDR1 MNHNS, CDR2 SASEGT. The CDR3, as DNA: TGTGCCACCCTGACTTCCTCCTCCTACGAGCAGTACTTC. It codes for CATLTSSSYEQYF.

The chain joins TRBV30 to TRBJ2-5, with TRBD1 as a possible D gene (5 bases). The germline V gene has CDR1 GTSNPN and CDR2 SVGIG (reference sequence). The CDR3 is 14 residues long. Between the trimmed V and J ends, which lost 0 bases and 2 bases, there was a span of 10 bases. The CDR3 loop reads CAWSVTGLQETQYF. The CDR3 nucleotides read TGTGCCTGGAGTGTAACAGGCCTTCAAGAGACCCAGTACTTC.

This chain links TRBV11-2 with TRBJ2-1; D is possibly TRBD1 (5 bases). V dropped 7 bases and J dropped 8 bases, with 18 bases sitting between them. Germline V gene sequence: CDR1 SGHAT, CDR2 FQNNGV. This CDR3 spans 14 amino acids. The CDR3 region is CASTPGSAFHEQFF. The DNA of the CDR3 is TGTGCCAGCACCCCAGGGTCCGCTTTCCATGAGCAGTTCTTC.

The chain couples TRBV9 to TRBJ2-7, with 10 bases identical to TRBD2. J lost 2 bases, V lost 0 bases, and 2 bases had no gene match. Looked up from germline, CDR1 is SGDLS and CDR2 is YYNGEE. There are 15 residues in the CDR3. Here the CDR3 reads CASSVASGGAYEQYF. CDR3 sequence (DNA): TGTGCCAGCAGCGTAGCTAGCGGGGGTGCCTACGAGCAGTACTTC.

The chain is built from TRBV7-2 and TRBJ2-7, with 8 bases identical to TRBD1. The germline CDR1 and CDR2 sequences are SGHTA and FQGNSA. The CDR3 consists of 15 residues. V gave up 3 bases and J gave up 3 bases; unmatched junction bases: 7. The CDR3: CASSFPGQEFYEQYF. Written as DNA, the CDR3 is TGTGCCAGCAGCTTTCCGGGACAGGAATTCTACGAGCAGTACTTC.

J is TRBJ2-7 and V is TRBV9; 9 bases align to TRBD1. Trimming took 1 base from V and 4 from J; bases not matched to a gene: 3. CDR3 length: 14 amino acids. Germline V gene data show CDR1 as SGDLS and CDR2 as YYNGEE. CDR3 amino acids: CASSVSDRGYEQYF. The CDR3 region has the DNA TGTGCCAGCAGCGTATCGGACAGGGGTTACGAGCAGTACTTC. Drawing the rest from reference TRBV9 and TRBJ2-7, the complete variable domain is DSGVTQTPKHLITATGQRVTLRCSPRSGDLSVYWYQQSLDQGLQFLIQYYNGEERAKGNILERFSAQQFPDLHSELNLSSLELGDSALYFCASSVSDRGYEQYFGPGTRLTVT.

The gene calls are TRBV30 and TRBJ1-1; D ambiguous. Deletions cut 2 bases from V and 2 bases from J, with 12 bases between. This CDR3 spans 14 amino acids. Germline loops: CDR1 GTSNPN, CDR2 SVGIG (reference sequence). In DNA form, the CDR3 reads TGTGCCTGGAGTTACGTCGGGGTAAACACTGAAGCTTTCTTT. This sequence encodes CAWSYVGVNTEAFF.

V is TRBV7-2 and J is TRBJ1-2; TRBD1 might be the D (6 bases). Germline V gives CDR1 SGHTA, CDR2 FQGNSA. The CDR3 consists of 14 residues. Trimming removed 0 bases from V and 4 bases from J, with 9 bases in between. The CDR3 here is CASSLATGTYGYTF. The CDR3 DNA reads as TGTGCCAGCAGCTTAGCGACAGGCACCTATGGCTACACCTTC.

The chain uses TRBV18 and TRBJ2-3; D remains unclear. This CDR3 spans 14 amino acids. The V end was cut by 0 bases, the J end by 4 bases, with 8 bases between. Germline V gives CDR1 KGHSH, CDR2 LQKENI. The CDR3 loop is CASSPPSVPDTQYF. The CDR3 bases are TGTGCCAGCTCACCACCCTCGGTCCCAGATACGCAGTATTTT.

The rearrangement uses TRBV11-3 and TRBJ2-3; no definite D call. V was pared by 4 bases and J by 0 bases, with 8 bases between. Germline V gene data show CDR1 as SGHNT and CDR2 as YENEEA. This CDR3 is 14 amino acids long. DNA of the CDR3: TGTGCCAGCAGCTCGAGACTTAGCACAGATACGCAGTATTTT. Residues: CASSSRLSTDTQYF.